This T cell receptor (beta chain) was identified during a study of cytomegalovirus exposure and HLA in healthy donors. Study in general: From donors who were HLA-typed, an early data release held about 85 million unique TCRs.

PCR employed 60 Vbeta and 13 Jbeta primers. Data came from immunoSEQ multiplex PCR; TCRdb stores just in-frame clones and leaves some out. Of about 120,000 clones detected, 65% to 85% appear once; the ten largest clones hold roughly 4%. A word on this clone: The antigen remains unidentified.

The V gene's germline CDR1 is MNHNS and CDR2 SASEGT. CDR3 length: 11 amino acids. V lost 7 bases and J lost 14; bases outside the gene matches: 7. The study's findings and limits: A few CMV-associated chains were confirmed in vitro to be specific for CMV antigens. Presence/absence analysis assumed near-uniform sequencing depth across donors. Most TCR sequences showed up rarely, but some public TCRs showed up in many donors.

V is TRBV6-1 and J is TRBJ1-2; 10 positions match TRBD1. The source material was PBMCs. The sequence was obtained from a man between 18 and 29 years old in good health and CMV-seropositive. CDR3 DNA: TGTGCCAGCACCAGACAGGGGGCCCTTACCTTC. This translates into CASTRQGALTF.